This T cell receptor (beta chain) was captured by sequencing in a study of OX40 agonist ivuxolimab in advanced cancers. In the study overall: Partial responses occurred in Three dose-escalation patients, one with hepatocellular carcinoma and two with cutaneous melanoma.

The table came from immunoSEQ multiplex PCR; TCRdb's copy has only in-frame clones and leaves some out. Of over 100,000 clones listed, 80% to 95% are singletons. Germline V gene sequence: CDR1 SGHDT, CDR2 YYEEEE. Trimming left V 4 bases short and J 7 bases short, with 14 bases between. The CDR3 contains 13 residues. The source was CD4+ or CD8+ T cells sorted from blood, collected in a trial of the OX40 agonist ivuxolimab. The sequence came from an adult with an advanced solid tumor such as melanoma, head and neck, liver or kidney cancer. The chain uses TRBV5-6 and TRBJ1-2; D gene uncertain. The CDR3 nucleotides read TGTGCCAGCAGCCAAGCCCTACTACGTGGCTACACCTTC. This codes for CASSQALLRGYTF.